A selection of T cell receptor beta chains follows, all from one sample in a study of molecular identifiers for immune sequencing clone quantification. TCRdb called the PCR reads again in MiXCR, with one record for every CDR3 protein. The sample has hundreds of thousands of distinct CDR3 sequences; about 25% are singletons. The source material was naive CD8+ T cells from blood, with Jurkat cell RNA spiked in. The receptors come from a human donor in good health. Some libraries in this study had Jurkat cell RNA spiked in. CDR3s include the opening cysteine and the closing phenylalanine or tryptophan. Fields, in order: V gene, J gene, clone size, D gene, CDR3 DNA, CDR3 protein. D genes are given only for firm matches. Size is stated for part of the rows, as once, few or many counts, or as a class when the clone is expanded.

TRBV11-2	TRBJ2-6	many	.	TGTGCCAGCAGCTTAGTTTGGGATAGTAGGGCCAACGTCCTGACTTTC	CASSLVWDSRANVLTF
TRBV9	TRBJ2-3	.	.	TGTGAGGCGGGAAACGCAGATACGCAGTATTTT	CEAGNADTQYF
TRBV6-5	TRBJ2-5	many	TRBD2	TGTGCCAGCAGTTACTGGACGAGCGGGAAAGAGACCCAGTACTTC	CASSYWTSGKETQYF
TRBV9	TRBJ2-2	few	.	TGTGCCAGCAGCGTAGGAGAGCGGGACATGAACACCGGGGAGCTGTTTTTT	CASSVGERDMNTGELFF
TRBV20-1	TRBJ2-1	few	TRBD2	TGCAGTGCTAGAGGACTAGCGGGAGTTCCCCTTTACAATGAGCAGTTCTTC	CSARGLAGVPLYNEQFF
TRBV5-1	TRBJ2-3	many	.	TGCGCCAGCAGCTTGTGGTCTAGCGGCACAGATACGCAGTATTTT	CASSLWSSGTDTQYF
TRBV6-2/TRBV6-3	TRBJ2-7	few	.	TGTGCCAGCAGACCGGGACATCGGGAAGGGGAGCAGTACTTC	CASRPGHREGEQYF
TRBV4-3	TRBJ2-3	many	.	TGCGCCAGCAGCCAAGTTGGGGCAGATACGCAGTATTTT	CASSQVGADTQYF
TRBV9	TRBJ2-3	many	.	TGTGCCAGCAGCGTGGGGAGCACAGATACGCAGTATTTT	CASSVGSTDTQYF
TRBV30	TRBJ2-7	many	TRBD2	TGTGCCTGGAGTACCCCCGGGACTACCGGGCCCGAGCAGTACTTC	CAWSTPGTTGPEQYF
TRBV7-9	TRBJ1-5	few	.	TGTGCCAGCAGCTCAAACCAGGGTAGCGGCAATCAGCCCCAGCATTTT	CASSSNQGSGNQPQHF
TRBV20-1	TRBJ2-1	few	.	TGCAGTGCTAGAGGACTAGTTTCGGTAGTTGAGCAGTTCTTC	CSARGLVSVVEQFF
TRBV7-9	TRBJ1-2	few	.	TGTGCCAGCAGCTTATTGGGAATTTATGGCTACACCTTC	CASSLLGIYGYTF
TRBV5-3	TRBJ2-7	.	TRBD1	TGTGCCAGCAGCTCCGGAGAGGGGGCAGTCGAGCAGTACTTC	CASSSGEGAVEQYF
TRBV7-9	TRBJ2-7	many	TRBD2	TGTGCCAGCAGCCCGTGGGAGGGATTTGGTGAGCAGTACTTC	CASSPWEGFGEQYF
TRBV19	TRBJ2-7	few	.	TGTGCCAGTAGTATAGGTGTCGGCTACGAGCAGTACTTC	CASSIGVGYEQYF
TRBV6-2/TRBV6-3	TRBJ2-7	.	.	TGTGCCAGCAGTTACCTCGCCAGGTCAATCTCCTACGAGCAGTACTTC	CASSYLARSISYEQYF
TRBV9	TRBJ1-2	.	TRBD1	TGTGCCAGCAGCCAGGGACAGGGGGCGCCCGGCTACACCTTC	CASSQGQGAPGYTF
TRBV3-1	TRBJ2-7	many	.	TGTGCCAGCAGCCTGGGGGGACTGGGAGGCTACGAGCAGTACTTC	CASSLGGLGGYEQYF
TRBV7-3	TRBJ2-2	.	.	TGTGCCAGCAGCTCACCCACAGGGCCCGGGGAGCTGTTTTTT	CASSSPTGPGELFF
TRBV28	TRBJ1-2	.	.	TGTGCCAGCAGTCTCTCCATGGGAAGATCCTATGGCTACACCTTC	CASSLSMGRSYGYTF
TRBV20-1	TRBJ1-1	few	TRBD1	TGCAGTGCAGCAGCGGGACAGCGGAACACTGAAGCTTTCTTT	CSAAAGQRNTEAFF
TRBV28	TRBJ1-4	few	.	TGTGCCAGCAGTTTAAATAGAGGGGGGCTTGAAAAACTGTTTTTT	CASSLNRGGLEKLFF
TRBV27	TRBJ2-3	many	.	TGTGCCAGCAGCCCAGTTCCTAGCGGCACAGATACGCAGTATTTT	CASSPVPSGTDTQYF
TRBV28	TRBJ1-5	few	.	TGTGCCACCAGAGAGGATTATTCTAGCAATCAGCCCCAGCATTTT	CATREDYSSNQPQHF
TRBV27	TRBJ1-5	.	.	TGTGCCAGCCGCGCCGCGGGGGCCCCCCCGCATTTT	CASRAAGAPPHF